This is a list of T cell receptor beta chains from one sample in a study of blood T cells in healthy people across ages. From the 5' RACE reads, TCRdb called clonotypes with MiXCR, one entry per CDR3 protein. Among around 1,800,000 distinct CDR3 sequences listed, roughly two fifths were seen once. What was sequenced was blood. The origin of the receptors is a human donor in good health. CDR3s include the opening cysteine and the closing phenylalanine or tryptophan.

TRBJ2-3	TRBV4-2	CASSQPTTGDTQYF
TRBJ1-6	TRBV7-2	CASSAGDLLHF
TRBJ2-3	TRBV5-1	CASSSPPGQGRRGTDTQYF
TRBJ1-5	TRBV6-1	CASSETAEVQPQHF
TRBJ2-1	TRBV12-3/TRBV12-4	CASASGSYNEQFF
TRBJ2-7	TRBV6-6	CASSHGASGNYEQYF
TRBJ2-3	TRBV6-2/TRBV6-3	CASRRVGVADTQYF
TRBJ1-2	TRBV27	CASSLLPAYYGYTF
TRBJ2-3	TRBV20-1	CSAKDSGGKAGTDTQYF
TRBJ2-2	TRBV30	CAWSQGMNTGELFF
TRBJ2-3	TRBV3-1	CASSQAPGVDTQYF
TRBJ1-2	TRBV6-2/TRBV6-3	CASSSEGETNYGYTF
TRBJ2-3	TRBV7-3	CASSLGATTTDTQYF
TRBJ1-2	TRBV7-2	CASSAGTGSHYTF
TRBJ1-5	TRBV7-2	CASRGGPNQPQHF
TRBJ2-6	TRBV24-1	CATSDSGSGANVLTF
TRBJ1-4	TRBV20-1	CSAGPWPSTNEKLFF
TRBJ2-7	TRBV6-5	CASSWWTKAYEQYF
TRBJ2-4	TRBV12-3/TRBV12-4	CASSLRTLAKNIQYF
TRBJ2-7	TRBV6-2/TRBV6-3	CASSYGLRGEQYF
TRBJ1-2	TRBV3-1	CASSQEVVNGYTF
TRBJ1-2	TRBV12-3/TRBV12-4	CASSLAGGAEGYTF
TRBJ2-3	TRBV25-1	CASSPNLDTDTQYF
TRBJ1-2	TRBV20-1	CMGWGPNYGYTF
TRBJ2-6	TRBV7-2	CASSPWGSSGANVLTF
TRBJ2-7	TRBV5-1	CASSFGAGVGAYEQYF
TRBJ2-7	TRBV6-1	CASSDITRVAGSYEQYF
TRBJ1-2	TRBV20-1	CSATGGDQENYGYTF
TRBJ2-7	TRBV12-3/TRBV12-4	CASSLGTVGSYEQYF
TRBJ2-7	TRBV5-1	CASSLSYSFLGEQYF
TRBJ1-5	TRBV20-1	CSAREQAKDHPQHF
TRBJ2-1	TRBV7-9	CASSLDPSGTGGGKQFF
TRBJ2-5	TRBV10-3	CAISDPSGGRGETQYF
TRBJ2-7	TRBV5-6	CASGLQGSSYEQYF
TRBJ2-3	TRBV5-1	CASSIGLSSADTQYF
TRBJ2-4	TRBV4-3	CASSQGHSDRGEQDF
TRBJ2-7	TRBV12-3/TRBV12-4	CASSLSRGLLSYEQYF
TRBJ1-1	TRBV3-1	CASSQENRQAFF
TRBJ2-6	TRBV5-1	CASSREQGPGANVLTF
TRBJ1-5	TRBV7-2	CASGLDPGLGNQPQHF
TRBJ1-2	TRBV2	CASSEGVVNYGYTF